This paragraph reports one T cell receptor beta chain. Original handling: Amplification with reference gene primers provided the estimates of nucleated cell counts. Some clones are missing from TCRdb's copy, which holds only in-frame ones; the method was immunoSEQ multiplex PCR. The V and J calls and the clone size are those of that table, but D and trimming were determined from the DNA. The table has about 280,000 clones, around 86% seen once; the top ten hold roughly 14%. CDR1 SGHRS and CDR2 YFSETQ come from the germline V gene. With 1 base clipped from V and 0 bases from J, the junction kept 20 bases outside the gene matches. This CDR3 has 22 residues. These data belong to a study of blood T cell repertoires in COVID-19. Whole-study context: Collection of acute and convalescent COVID-19 samples took place in the United States, Italy and Spain. T cells, B-cell-depleted T cells, or PBMCs supplied cDNA or gDNA.

The receptor was derived from a human donor in a cohort sampled during active COVID-19. The chain links TRBV5-1 to TRBJ2-1; 9 positions match TRBD2. Sequencing used peripheral blood. This CDR3 reads CASSLPRFSGRTPESSYNEQFF. CDR3 nucleotide sequence: TGCGCCAGCAGCTTGCCAAGATTTAGCGGGAGAACCCCCGAGAGCTCCTACAATGAGCAGTTCTTC.